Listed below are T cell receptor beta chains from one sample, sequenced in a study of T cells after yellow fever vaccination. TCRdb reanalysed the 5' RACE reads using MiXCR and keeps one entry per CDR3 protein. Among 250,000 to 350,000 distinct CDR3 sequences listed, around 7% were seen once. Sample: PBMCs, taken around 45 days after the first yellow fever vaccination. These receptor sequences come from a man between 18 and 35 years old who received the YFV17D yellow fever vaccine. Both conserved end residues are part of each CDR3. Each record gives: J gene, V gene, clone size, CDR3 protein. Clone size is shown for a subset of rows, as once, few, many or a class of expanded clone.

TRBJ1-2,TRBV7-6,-,CASSLAGTGSGGYTF
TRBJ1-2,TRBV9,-,CASSAYGGQGVYGYTF
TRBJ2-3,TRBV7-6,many,CASSLTFGGSRPTDTQYF
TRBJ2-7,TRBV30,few,CAWNQGIYEQYF
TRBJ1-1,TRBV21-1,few,CASRGAGLGHREIWNTEAFF
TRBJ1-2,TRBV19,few,CASRGAQALEFYGYTF
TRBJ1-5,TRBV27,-,CASSLLGRQPQHF
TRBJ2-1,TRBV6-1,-,CASMITWGGYNEQFF
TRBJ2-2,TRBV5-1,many,CASSNRTNTGELFF
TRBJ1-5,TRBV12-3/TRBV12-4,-,CASTIGALNQPQHF
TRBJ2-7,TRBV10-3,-,CAISESTTGDEQYF
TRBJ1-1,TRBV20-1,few,CSGRTGDNTEAFF
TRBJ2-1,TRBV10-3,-,CAIRRGDHNEQFF
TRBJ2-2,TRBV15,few,CATSRVGASGGAELFF
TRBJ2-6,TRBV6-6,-,CATEGLWANVLTF
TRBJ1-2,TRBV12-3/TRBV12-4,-,CASRPHTGTGGRGYGYTF
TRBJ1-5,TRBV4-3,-,CASSQAWGRSNQPQHF
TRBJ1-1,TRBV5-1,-,CASSLFGDPNTEAFF
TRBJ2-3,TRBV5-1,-,CASSLARQGWTDTQYF
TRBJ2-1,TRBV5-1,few,CASSLTAGGSGEQFF
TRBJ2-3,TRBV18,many,CASSPVQSTDTQYF
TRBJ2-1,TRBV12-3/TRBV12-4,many,CASSLQSEQFF
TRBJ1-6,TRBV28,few,CASSPTIGASPLHF
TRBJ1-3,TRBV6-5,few,CASSSTKAENTIYF
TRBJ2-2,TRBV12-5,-,CAPSCSHTGELFF
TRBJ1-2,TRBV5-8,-,CASTTGYGGQYTF
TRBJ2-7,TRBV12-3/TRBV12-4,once,CASSKGGTYKQYF
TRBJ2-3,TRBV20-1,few,CSAQQGPSTDTQYF
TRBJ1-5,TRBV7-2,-,CASSLEGTGGRSQHF
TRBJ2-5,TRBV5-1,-,CASSLATGETQYF
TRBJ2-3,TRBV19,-,CASSITSGEDTQYF